This entry is about one TCR beta chain. The antigen is undetermined. With 60 Vbeta and 13 Jbeta primers, the PCR was carried out. This table comes from immunoSEQ multiplex PCR, and its TCRdb copy is limited to in-frame clones, with some not included. The sample has about 140,000 clones. This sample was taken from a study of cytomegalovirus exposure and HLA in healthy donors. Study results and caveats: Presence/absence comparisons presumed near-even sequencing depth among donors.

The CDR3 extends over 13 amino acids. The V end lost 7 bases, the J end lost 3 bases, and 13 bases lay between the germline ends. Germline loops: CDR1 MNHEY, CDR2 SVGAGI. Sequencing input: PBMCs. This chain joins TRBV6-5 and TRBJ2-7, with D maybe TRBD2 (7 bases). This sequence was found in a male donor in good health and CMV-seronegative. The CDR3 DNA reads as TGTGCCAGCACCGGGGGGACAAGCTACGAGCAGTACTTC. Translating gives CASTGGTSYEQYF.